The rows below give T cell receptor beta chains drawn from one sample of a study of cytomegalovirus exposure and HLA in healthy donors. The assay was immunoSEQ multiplex PCR, and TCRdb's table has in-frame clones only and misses some. The sample shows under 75,000 clones, 70% to 85% of them seen only once. The sequencing sample was made of PBMCs. All receptors come from a human donor in good health. CDR3s include the opening cysteine and the closing phenylalanine or tryptophan. A D gene is named only where the DNA matches it firmly. Clone size is not always given. Where it is, it says once, few, many or a class for expanded clones.

J: TRBJ2-7; V: TRBV5-6; D: .; size: .; DNA: TGTGCCAGCAGCTCGACATCCTCCTACGAGCAGTACTTC; CDR3: CASSSTSSYEQYF
J: TRBJ2-5; V: TRBV13; D: TRBD2; size: .; DNA: TGTGCCAGCAGCCGGACTAGCGGGAGGGTGGAGGAGACCCAGTACTTC; CDR3: CASSRTSGRVEETQYF
J: TRBJ2-1; V: TRBV4-2; D: TRBD2; size: .; DNA: TGTGCCAGCAGGTTCGCGGGGGGCGGGAGGTACAATGAGCAGTTCTTC; CDR3: CASRFAGGGRYNEQFF
J: TRBJ2-7; V: TRBV19; D: TRBD2; size: .; DNA: TGTGCCAGTAGTATGAGCGGGACCGCCACCTACGAGCAGTACTTC; CDR3: CASSMSGTATYEQYF
J: TRBJ2-3; V: TRBV6-5; D: TRBD1; size: .; DNA: TGTGCCAGCACCTCGACAGGGGCAGATACGCAGTATTTT; CDR3: CASTSTGADTQYF
J: TRBJ2-7; V: TRBV7-8; D: TRBD2; size: .; DNA: TGTGCCAGCAGCTCCCGTCGGGAGGCCTACGAGCAGTACTTC; CDR3: CASSSRREAYEQYF
J: TRBJ1-1; V: TRBV15; D: .; size: .; DNA: TGTGCCACCAGCCCTGGCGGGGGCGGAGGCACTGAAGCTTTCTTT; CDR3: CATSPGGGGGTEAFF
J: TRBJ1-4; V: TRBV5-1; D: TRBD1; size: .; DNA: TGCGCCAGCAGCTTGGGAGGACAGGGAACTAATGAAAAACTGTTTTTT; CDR3: CASSLGGQGTNEKLFF
J: TRBJ2-7; V: TRBV2; D: TRBD1; size: .; DNA: TGTGCCAGCACCCGATGTGGACAGGACGGGGACGAGCAGTACTTC; CDR3: CASTRCGQDGDEQYF
J: TRBJ1-2; V: TRBV2; D: .; size: few; DNA: TGTGCCAGCAGCCTTAACTATGGCTACACCTTC; CDR3: CASSLNYGYTF
J: TRBJ2-5; V: TRBV5-1; D: TRBD2; size: few; DNA: TGCGCCAGCAGCTTAGGAGCGGGAGTGGGAGAGACCCAGTACTTC; CDR3: CASSLGAGVGETQYF
J: TRBJ1-1; V: TRBV2; D: .; size: few; DNA: TGTGCCAGCAGCGTGGAGTCCGGGGGGACTGAAGCTTTCTTT; CDR3: CASSVESGGTEAFF
J: TRBJ2-1; V: TRBV18; D: TRBD1; size: .; DNA: TGTGCCAGCTCACTATCCGGGACAGGGGGAAATGAGCAGTTCTTC; CDR3: CASSLSGTGGNEQFF
J: TRBJ2-6; V: TRBV27; D: .; size: .; DNA: TGTGCCAGCAGTGCACTGACAGAATCTGGGGCCAACGTCCTGACTTTC; CDR3: CASSALTESGANVLTF
J: TRBJ2-2; V: TRBV6-6; D: TRBD2; size: .; DNA: TGTGCCAGCAGTTGGGGAGGGTCTTCCGCCGGGGAGCTGTTTTTT; CDR3: CASSWGGSSAGELFF
J: TRBJ1-3; V: TRBV7-9; D: .; size: .; DNA: TGTGCCAGCAGGCTAGAAAGCTCTGGAAACACCATATATTTT; CDR3: CASRLESSGNTIYF
J: TRBJ1-5; V: TRBV4-1; D: .; size: once; DNA: TGCGCCAGCAGCCCAACGGGAGGCCCCAATCAGCCCCAGCATTTT; CDR3: CASSPTGGPNQPQHF
J: TRBJ2-7; V: TRBV7-2; D: .; size: .; DNA: TGTGCCAGCAGCTTATATCCAGGGGCCAACTACGAGCAGTACTTC; CDR3: CASSLYPGANYEQYF
J: TRBJ1-4; V: TRBV7-6; D: .; size: .; DNA: TGTGCCAGCAGTTTTGGGGCGGGGAATGAAAAACTGTTTTTT; CDR3: CASSFGAGNEKLFF
J: TRBJ2-7; V: TRBV7-8; D: TRBD1; size: .; DNA: TGTGCCAGCAGCACCCTCGGGACAGAGTACAAGGGGCAGTACTTC; CDR3: CASSTLGTEYKGQYF